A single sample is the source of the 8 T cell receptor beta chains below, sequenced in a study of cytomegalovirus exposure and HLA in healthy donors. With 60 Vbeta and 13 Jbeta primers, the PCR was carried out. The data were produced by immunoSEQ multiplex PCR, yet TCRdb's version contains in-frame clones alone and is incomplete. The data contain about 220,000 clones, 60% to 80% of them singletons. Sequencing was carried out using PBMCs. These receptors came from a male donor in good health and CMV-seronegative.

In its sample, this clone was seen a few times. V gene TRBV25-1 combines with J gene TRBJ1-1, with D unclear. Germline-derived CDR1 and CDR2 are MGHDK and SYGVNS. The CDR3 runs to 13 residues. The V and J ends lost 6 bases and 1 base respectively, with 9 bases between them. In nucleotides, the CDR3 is TGTGCCAGCAGCGGAGTCGGGAACACTGAAGCTTTCTTT. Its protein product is CASSGVGNTEAFF.

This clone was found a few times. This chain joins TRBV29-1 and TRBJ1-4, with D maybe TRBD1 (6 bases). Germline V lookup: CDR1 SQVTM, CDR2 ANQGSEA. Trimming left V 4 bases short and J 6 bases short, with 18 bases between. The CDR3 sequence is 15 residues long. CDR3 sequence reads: CSVGLGGGADEKLFF. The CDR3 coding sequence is TGCAGCGTTGGCCTCGGGGGGGGCGCTGATGAAAAACTGTTTTTT.

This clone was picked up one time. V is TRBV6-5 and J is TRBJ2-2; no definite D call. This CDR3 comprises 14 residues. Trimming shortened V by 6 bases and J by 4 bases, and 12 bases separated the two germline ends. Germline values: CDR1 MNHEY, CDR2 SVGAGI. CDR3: CASSSTKLTGELFF. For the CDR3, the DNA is TGTGCCAGCAGCTCCACTAAGCTCACCGGGGAGCTGTTTTTT.

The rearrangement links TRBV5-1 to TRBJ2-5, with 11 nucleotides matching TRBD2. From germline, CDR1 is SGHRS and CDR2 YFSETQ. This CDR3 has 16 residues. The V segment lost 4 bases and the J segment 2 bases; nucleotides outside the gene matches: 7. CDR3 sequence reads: CASSRGVAGGQETQYF. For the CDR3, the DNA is TGCGCCAGCAGCCGAGGGGTAGCGGGAGGGCAAGAGACCCAGTACTTC. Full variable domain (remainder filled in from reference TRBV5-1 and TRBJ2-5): KAGVTQTPRYLIKTRGQQVTLSCSPISGHRSVSWYQQTPGQGLQFLFEYFSETQRNKGNFPGRFSGRQFSNSRSEMNVSTLELGDSALYLCASSRGVAGGQETQYFGPGTRLLVL.

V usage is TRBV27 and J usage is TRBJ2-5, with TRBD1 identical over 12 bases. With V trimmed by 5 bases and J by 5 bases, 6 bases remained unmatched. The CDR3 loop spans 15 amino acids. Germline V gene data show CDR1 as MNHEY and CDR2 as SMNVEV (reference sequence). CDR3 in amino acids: CASSVGTGGAETQYF. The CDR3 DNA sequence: TGTGCCAGCAGTGTCGGGACAGGGGGCGCGGAGACCCAGTACTTC.

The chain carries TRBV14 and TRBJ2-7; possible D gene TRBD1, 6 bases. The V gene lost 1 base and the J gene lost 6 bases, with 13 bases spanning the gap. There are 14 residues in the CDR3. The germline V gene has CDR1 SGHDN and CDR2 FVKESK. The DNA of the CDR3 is TGTGCCAGCAGCCAAGTGGGGGCCTGGGCCGAGCAGTACTTC. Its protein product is CASSQVGAWAEQYF. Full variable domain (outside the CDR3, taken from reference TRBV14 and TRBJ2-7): EAGVTQFPSHSVIEKGQTVTLRCDPISGHDNLYWYRRVMGKEIKFLLHFVKESKQDESGMPNNRFLAERTGGTYSTLKVQPAELEDSGVYFCASSQVGAWAEQYFGPGTRLTVT.

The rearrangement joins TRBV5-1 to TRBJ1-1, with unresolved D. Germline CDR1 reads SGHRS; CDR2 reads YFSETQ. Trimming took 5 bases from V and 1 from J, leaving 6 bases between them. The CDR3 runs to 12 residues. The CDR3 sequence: CASRTSNTEAFF. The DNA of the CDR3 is TGCGCCAGCAGGACATCGAACACTGAAGCTTTCTTT.

CDR3 sequence: CASSQDGASGKNEQYF. CDR3 in DNA: TGCGCCAGCAGCCAAGACGGGGCTAGCGGAAAAAACGAGCAGTACTTC. The chain employs TRBV4-3 and TRBJ2-7, with 7 bases fitting TRBD2. Germline loops: CDR1 LGHNA, CDR2 YSLEER. CDR3 length: 16 amino acids. Trimming removed 0 bases from V and 5 bases from J; junction bases left unmatched: 10.